These 26 T cell receptor beta chains were sequenced from one sample in a study of beta chain features in type 1 diabetes (dated by TCRdb to 2017 to 2018). Overall results and qualifications from the work: Type 1 diabetes patients showed a moderate but significant shortening of TCRB CDR3 length in all four CD4+ subsets.

The method was the immunoSEQ multiplex PCR assay. The High Capacity cDNA Reverse Transcription Kit was used to reverse transcribe all of the isolated RNA, meaning that expressed TCRB transcripts were what got sequenced. Drawn from immuneACCESS, this table holds only the in-frame rearrangements with V and J called that TCRdb kept. Clones are partly lost; checked studies trace under half to an unresolved V gene and leave the rest unexplained. For this sample there are a few hundred thousand clones; 13% appear just once. Roughly 0.015% of the sample goes to the ten largest clones. These TCRs' antigens remain unknown. Sequencing was done on a sample of naive CD4+ T cells from blood. What this sample's cell subset or site label stands for: true naive CD4+ T cells. The source of these receptors is a woman between 18 and 30 years old with type 1 diabetes.

This clone occurred once. The rearrangement uses TRBV27 and TRBJ1-2; maybe TRBD1 (5 bases). The CDR3 consists of 13 residues. Trimming left V 5 bases short and J 8 bases short, with 15 bases between. Germline V gene sequence: CDR1 MNHEY, CDR2 SMNVEV (reference sequence). CDR3 sequence (DNA): TGTGCCAGCAGTCCGTCCGGGGGTAGCGGCTACACCTTC. Its translation is CASSPSGGSGYTF.

The J gene is TRBJ2-3, the V gene TRBV7-3; TRBD1 is a possible D gene (6 bases). The V and J ends lost 6 bases and 14 bases respectively, with 24 bases between them. This CDR3 has 14 amino acids. Germline V lookup: CDR1 SGHTA, CDR2 FQGTGA. For the CDR3, the DNA is TGTGCCAGCAGTCCTAATACCGGGGCCCAGGGGCCGTATTTT. Its protein product is CASSPNTGAQGPYF.

This clone was observed a handful of times. The chain combines TRBV7-2 with TRBJ2-1; D is possibly TRBD2 (6 bases). Trimming shortened V by 6 bases and J by 3 bases, and 15 bases separated the two germline ends. Germline CDR1 reads SGHTA; CDR2 reads FQGNSA. This CDR3 contains 15 residues. In DNA form, the CDR3 reads TGTGCCAGCAGAGACGGGGGAGCGGGCTACAATGAGCAGTTCTTC. It encodes CASRDGGAGYNEQFF.

This clone has just a few counts. The chain employs TRBV30 and TRBJ1-2; 7 bases map to TRBD1. This CDR3 has 14 amino acids. The germline V gene encodes CDR1 GTSNPN and CDR2 SVGIG (reference sequence). Trimming removed 3 bases from V and 3 bases from J; junction bases left unmatched: 7. CDR3 in DNA: TGTGCCTGGAGCCCACTTGGACAGGACTATGGCTACACCTTC. Residues: CAWSPLGQDYGYTF. Combining the CDR3 with reference TRBV30 and TRBJ1-2 gives the whole variable domain SQTIHQWPATLVQPVGSPLSLECTVEGTSNPNLYWYRQAAGRGLQLLFYSVGIGQISSEVPQNLSASRPQDRQFILSSKKLLLSDSGFYLCAWSPLGQDYGYTFGSGTRLTVV.

The rearrangement joins TRBV7-9 to TRBJ2-2, with D hard to call. The CDR3 contains 11 residues. CDR1 is SEHNR, CDR2 FQNEAQ, per germline (reference sequence). CDR3: CATTTHGELFF. In DNA form, the CDR3 reads TGTGCTACCACTACTCACGGGGAGCTGTTTTTT.

There are a few counts of this clone. The J gene is TRBJ2-7, the V gene TRBV2; maybe TRBD2 (5 bases). The CDR3 has 12 amino acids. V was pared by 6 bases and J by 0 bases, with 6 bases between. Germline CDR1 and CDR2: SNHLY and FYNNEI. The CDR3 region is CASSGISYEQYV. CDR3 nucleotides: TGTGCCAGCAGCGGGATCTCCTACGAGCAGTACGTC.

The J gene is TRBJ2-3, the V gene TRBV18, with D uncertain. Germline CDR1 KGHSH, CDR2 LQKENI. The CDR3 contains 12 residues. Trimming pared 8 bases from V and 6 bases from J, leaving 12 bases between. This chain's CDR3 is CASAPQSDTQYF. CDR3 DNA: TGTGCCAGCGCCCCTCAAAGCGATACGCAGTATTTT.

The chain employs TRBV11-1 and TRBJ2-1; TRBD2 is a possible D gene (7 bases). From germline, CDR1 is SGHAT and CDR2 FQDESV (reference sequence). The ends were cut back, 2 bases at V and 4 bases at J, with 12 bases in the middle. The CDR3 totals 15 residues. The CDR3 spells CASSLRGAHYNEQFF. The DNA for the CDR3 is TGTGCCAGCAGCTTACGGGGGGCCCATTACAATGAGCAGTTCTTC.

The V and J genes are TRBV7-9 and TRBJ1-1, with 7 bases matching TRBD1. This CDR3 contains 15 residues. V lost 5 bases to trimming and J lost 2 bases; unmatched junction nucleotides: 8. The germline gives CDR1 SEHNR, CDR2 FQNEAQ (reference sequence). Written as DNA, the CDR3 is TGTGCCAGCAGCACCACAGCAGGGGGAAACACTGAAGCTTTCTTT. It encodes CASSTTAGGNTEAFF. Supplemented by reference TRBV7-9 and TRBJ1-1, the full variable domain reads DTGVSQNPRHKITKRGQNVTFRCDPISEHNRLYWYRQTLGQGPEFLTYFQNEAQLEKSRLLSDRFSAERPKGSFSTLEIQRTEQGDSAMYLCASSTTAGGNTEAFFGQGTRLTVV.

The chain has TRBV5-6 and TRBJ2-2; D remains unclear. CDR1 SGHDT and CDR2 YYEEEE come from the germline V gene. V was pared by 4 bases and J by 9 bases, with 16 bases between. The CDR3 consists of 14 residues. The CDR3 protein is CASSPSRGMWELFF. The CDR3 bases are TGTGCCAGCAGCCCGAGTAGAGGAATGTGGGAGCTGTTTTTT.

In this sample, this clone turned up a few times. V and J are TRBV28 and TRBJ2-5; 9 nucleotides line up with TRBD1. The J segment lost 2 bases and the V segment lost 5 bases, leaving 9 bases of the junction unmatched. Per germline, CDR1 MDHEN and CDR2 SYDVKM. The CDR3 loop spans 16 amino acids. For the CDR3, the DNA is TGTGCCAGCAGTCCCACATCCGGGACAGGGCAAGAGACCCAGTACTTC. Translated: CASSPTSGTGQETQYF.

The table lists this clone with a few counts. This chain connects TRBV4-2 to TRBJ1-1, with TRBD1 identical over 7 bases. The ends lost 0 bases at V and 5 bases at J; junction bases unmatched: 9. This CDR3 spans 16 amino acids. Looked up from germline, CDR1 is LGHNA and CDR2 is YNFKEQ. The CDR3 loop reads CASSQDPEGARTEAFF. The CDR3, as DNA: TGTGCCAGCAGCCAAGATCCGGAGGGGGCGAGGACTGAAGCTTTCTTT.

This clone was found a few times. The chain uses TRBV11-2 and TRBJ2-7; D is unclear. The CDR3 contains 14 residues. The germline V gene has CDR1 SGHAT and CDR2 FQNNGV. V was trimmed by 4 bases and J by 2 bases, leaving 12 bases between them. CDR3 nucleotides: TGTGCCAGCAGCTCCTTAGACAAAACCTACGAGCAGTACGTC. Protein sequence: CASSSLDKTYEQYV.

Remarks on this clone: One end of the junction varies from germline; a read error may be responsible. This chain uses TRBV5-6 with TRBJ2-1; the D gene is possibly TRBD2 (5 bases). The CDR3 is 16 amino acids. Germline CDR1 SGHDT, CDR2 YYEEEE. The CDR3 is CAGSSRLGLLNNEQFF. The CDR3, as DNA: TGTGCCGGCAGCAGCAGGCTTGGACTCCTCAACAATGAGCAGTTCTTC.

This clone was picked up a small number of times. The chain carries TRBV4-1 and TRBJ2-1; TRBD2 agrees at 8 bases. Unmatched junction bases numbered 3, after V lost 0 bases and J lost 5 bases. Germline CDR1 is MGHRA and CDR2 is YSYEKL. The CDR3 is 15 amino acids. CDR3 residues: CASSQDPTSDNEQFF. The CDR3 DNA sequence: TGCGCCAGCAGCCAAGACCCGACTAGCGACAATGAGCAGTTCTTC.

V and J are TRBV20-1 and TRBJ2-1; D is ambiguous. This CDR3 contains 10 residues. The V end lost 5 bases, the J end lost 9 bases, and 8 bases lay between the germline ends. Per germline, CDR1 DFQATT and CDR2 SNEGSKA (reference sequence). The CDR3 loop reads CSAVALEQFF. CDR3 in DNA: TGCAGTGCTGTAGCTCTTGAGCAGTTCTTC.

In its sample, this clone was seen a few times. The chain is built from TRBV25-1 and TRBJ1-5; the D gene is possibly TRBD1 (5 bases). Germline V gives CDR1 MGHDK, CDR2 SYGVNS. V was pared by 6 bases and J by 2 bases, with 11 bases between. The CDR3 sequence is 14 residues long. CDR3 bases: TGTGCCAGCAGCCAGGGCGGCGGCAATCAGCCCCAGCATTTT. It specifies CASSQGGGNQPQHF.

The J gene is TRBJ1-5, the V gene TRBV7-2; 8 nucleotides agree with TRBD1. The CDR3 totals 14 residues. V gave up 5 bases and J gave up 7 bases; unmatched junction bases: 7. CDR1 and CDR2 from the germline V gene are SGHTA and FQGNSA. The CDR3: CASSKTGVPQPQHF. In nucleotides, the CDR3 is TGTGCCAGCAGCAAGACAGGGGTTCCCCAGCCCCAGCATTTT.

This clone was observed a few times. The chain joins TRBV7-2 to TRBJ1-4, with TRBD1 matching 9 bases. CDR1 is SGHTA, CDR2 FQGNSA, per germline. The CDR3 length is 15 residues. Losses at the gene ends were 3 bases for V and 5 bases for J; bases not matched to a gene: 4. CDR3 region: CASSFPGQGNEKLFF. CDR3 in DNA: TGTGCCAGCAGCTTTCCGGGACAGGGAAATGAAAAACTGTTTTTT.

This clone was counted a few times. The same CDR3 arises from other DNA sequences in this sample as well. The J gene is TRBJ2-2, the V gene TRBV7-9; no reliable D call. This CDR3 has 12 residues. Germline V gives CDR1 SEHNR, CDR2 FQNEAQ (reference sequence). Trimming shortened V by 4 bases and J by 2 bases, and 2 bases separated the two germline ends. CDR3 amino acids: CASSSNTGELFF. Here the CDR3 DNA reads TGTGCCAGCAGCTCAAACACCGGGGAGCTGTTTTTT.

This clone was counted a few times. The rearrangement uses TRBV29-1 and TRBJ2-5, with 13 nucleotides matching TRBD2. The germline gives CDR1 SQVTM, CDR2 ANQGSEA. V lost 7 bases to trimming and J lost 4 bases; unmatched junction nucleotides: 3. CDR3 length: 13 residues. The DNA for the CDR3 is TGCAGCGGCGGACTAGCGGGAGCAGAGACCCAGTACTTC. It codes for CSGGLAGAETQYF.

This clone was picked up a small number of times. This chain joins TRBV28 and TRBJ1-3, with unresolved D. The ends were cut back, 4 bases at V and 4 bases at J, with 17 bases in the middle. Germline values: CDR1 MDHEN, CDR2 SYDVKM. The length of the CDR3 is 16 residues. The CDR3 loop reads CASSSPHISRGNTIYF. The CDR3 nucleotides are TGTGCCAGCAGTTCTCCACACATCTCGAGGGGAAACACCATATATTTT.

This clone was observed a handful of times. The V gene is TRBV7-3, the J gene TRBJ2-3; 12 bases match TRBD2. Trimming at V came to 3 bases and at J to 6 bases, leaving 7 bases not matched to a gene. Germline loops: CDR1 SGHTA, CDR2 FQGTGA. This CDR3 is 16 amino acids long. The CDR3 region is CASSLGPSGRGDTQYF. The CDR3 nucleotides are TGTGCCAGCAGCTTGGGACCTAGCGGGAGGGGTGATACGCAGTATTTT.

This clone was found a few times. Different DNA sequences within this sample yield the same CDR3. CDR3 in amino acids: CSVRQGAGNEQFF. CDR3 sequence (DNA): TGCAGCGTCAGACAGGGGGCTGGTAATGAGCAGTTCTTC. The rearrangement uses TRBV29-1 and TRBJ2-1; 10 bases line up with TRBD1. The CDR3 sequence is 13 residues long. Looked up from germline, CDR1 is SQVTM and CDR2 is ANQGSEA. J was trimmed by 7 bases and V by 6 bases; bases with no gene match: 6.

The CDR3 is CASSPRLAGSTDTQYF. The DNA of the CDR3 is TGTGCCAGCAGCCCAAGACTAGCGGGGAGCACAGATACGCAGTATTTT. The rearrangement joins TRBV2 to TRBJ2-3; 11 nucleotides align to TRBD2. The CDR3 is 16 amino acids. Per germline, CDR1 SNHLY and CDR2 FYNNEI. V shed 6 bases and J 0 bases; nucleotides not matched to a gene: 5.

The gene calls are TRBV19 and TRBJ2-2; tentative D call: TRBD1 (6 bases). CDR3 length: 16 amino acids. Germline-derived CDR1 and CDR2 are LNHDA and SQIVND (reference sequence). The V and J ends lost 5 bases and 6 bases respectively, with 19 bases between them. The CDR3 DNA reads as TGTGCCAGTAGTTATCTGGGAACAGGGAGCGCCGGGGAGCTGTTTTTT. This gives the protein CASSYLGTGSAGELFF.